A selection of T cell receptor beta chains follows, all from one sample in a study of T cell repertoires in cytomegalovirus infection. TCRdb used MiXCR to reprocess the reads, holding one entry per CDR3 protein. The sample carries around 120,000 distinct CDR3 sequences, roughly two fifths recorded once. No cognate antigen is known for these TCRs. The sequences come from CD8+ T cells from cultured PBMCs, collected from culture after CMV antigen stimulation. These receptors were obtained from a human donor in good health (CMV status not recorded). Some clones in this sample may be carry-over from other donors' samples. The CDR3 runs from the conserved cysteine through the conserved F or W. Fields, in order: D gene, J gene, clone size, V gene, CDR3 DNA, CDR3 protein. D genes are given only for firm matches. Size is stated for part of the rows, as once, few or many counts, or as a class when the clone is expanded.

TRBD2,TRBJ2-2,NA,TRBV7-6,TGTGCCAGCAGCTTTGGCCGGGGGGAAAACACCGGGGAGCTGTTTTTT,CASSFGRGENTGELFF
TRBD2,TRBJ2-1,few,TRBV7-6,TGTGCCAGCAGCAAACTAGCGGGGGGGGACTACAATGAGCAGTTCTTC,CASSKLAGGDYNEQFF
TRBD1,TRBJ1-6,NA,TRBV7-6,TGTGCCTCGTCCGGGACAGGAAAGTCACCCCTCCACTTT,CASSGTGKSPLHF
TRBD1,TRBJ1-4,NA,TRBV28,TGTGCCAGCAGCCGTGGGACAGTAACTAATGAAAAACTGTTTTTT,CASSRGTVTNEKLFF
NA,TRBJ2-1,few,TRBV7-9,TGTGCCAGCAGCTGGGTGGGCGAGGGAAGCTCCTACAATGAGCAGTTCTTC,CASSWVGEGSSYNEQFF
TRBD1,TRBJ1-2,few,TRBV27,TGTGCCAGCAGTCCATCAGGGGGAATAAAAAATGGCTACACCTTC,CASSPSGGIKNGYTF
NA,TRBJ2-3,few,TRBV4-1,TGCGCCAGCAGCCAAGAAAGGGGCAACACAGATACGCAGTATTTT,CASSQERGNTDTQYF
NA,TRBJ1-3,NA,TRBV2,TGTGCCAGCAGTGAAGGACGGTTCTCTGGAAACACCATATATTTT,CASSEGRFSGNTIYF
NA,TRBJ2-1,NA,TRBV9,TGTGCCAGCAGCGTATCGGACAGGCGGGGATTGAACAATGAGCAGTTCTTC,CASSVSDRRGLNNEQFF
TRBD2,TRBJ2-1,NA,TRBV5-1,TGCGCCAGCAGCTTGGCCGGGGTAGCGGGTTCTTACAATGAGCAGTTCTTC,CASSLAGVAGSYNEQFF
NA,TRBJ1-1,few,TRBV19,TGTGCCAGTTCCAGGGGCCCCGCCACTGAAGCTTTCTTT,CASSRGPATEAFF
TRBD2,TRBJ2-2,few,TRBV9,TGTGCCAGCAGCTCAGGACTAGCACCGACCGGGGAGCTGTTTTTT,CASSSGLAPTGELFF
NA,TRBJ2-7,many,TRBV10-3,TGTGCCATCAGTGAGAGAGGGGGGGCCACTCATTACGAGCAGTACTTC,CAISERGGATHYEQYF
NA,TRBJ1-5,few,TRBV28,TGTGCCAGCATAAGTGGGCAGTATAGCAATCAGCCCCAGCATTTT,CASISGQYSNQPQHF
NA,TRBJ1-5,NA,TRBV7-3,TGTGCCAGCAGCTTAAATCGGGGTCAGCCCCAGCATTTT,CASSLNRGQPQHF
NA,TRBJ2-1,few,TRBV7-9,TGTGCCAGCAGCTTAGCGTTGGGGGTCTCCTACAATGAGCAGTTCTTC,CASSLALGVSYNEQFF
TRBD1,TRBJ2-2,NA,TRBV9,TGTGCCAGCAGCGTAGGAGTCGCCGGGACAGCGAACACCGGGGAGCTGTTTTTT,CASSVGVAGTANTGELFF
NA,TRBJ1-1,NA,TRBV19,TGTGCCAGTAAGATGGGGGGTCTCACTGAAGCTTTCTTT,CASKMGGLTEAFF
TRBD1,TRBJ1-4,NA,TRBV19,TGTGCCAGTCGACCTCCGGGACAGGGGACTAATGAAAAACTGTTTTTT,CASRPPGQGTNEKLFF
NA,TRBJ2-1,few,TRBV24-1,TGTGCCACCAGTGTGCCCTTTGGGAATGAGCAGTTCTTC,CATSVPFGNEQFF
TRBD1,TRBJ2-1,NA,TRBV7-3,TGTGCCAGTCAGGGGGCGGGAGAGCAGTTCTTC,CASQGAGEQFF
TRBD1,TRBJ2-7,NA,TRBV27,TGTGCCAGCAGCCATGGACAGGCCTACGAGCAGTACTTC,CASSHGQAYEQYF
NA,TRBJ1-2,NA,TRBV5-1,TGCGCCAGCAGCCAGTCCCGGACCGGGACGGTAGATTATAACTATGGCTACACCTTC,CASSQSRTGTVDYNYGYTF
NA,TRBJ1-1,few,TRBV12-3/TRBV12-4,TGTGCCAGCACTCGTTGGCAGTCCACTGAAGCTTTCTTT,CASTRWQSTEAFF
NA,TRBJ2-3,few,TRBV4-1,TGCGCCAGCAGCCAAGAAATGGGTGCTACGCAGTATTTT,CASSQEMGATQYF
NA,TRBJ1-2,NA,TRBV5-1,TGCGCCAGCAGCCTCAGGGTCGCCTATGGCTACACCTTC,CASSLRVAYGYTF
TRBD1,TRBJ2-7,NA,TRBV19,TGTGCCAGTAGTATGGGACAGGGACTTTCCTACGAGCAGTACTTC,CASSMGQGLSYEQYF
NA,TRBJ2-7,NA,TRBV5-5,TGTGCCAGCAGCTTGGCCGGGACGGAATCCTACGAGCAGTACTTC,CASSLAGTESYEQYF
NA,TRBJ2-7,few,TRBV7-6,TGTGCCAGCAGCCTCGACACGGCCTCCTACGAGCAGTACTTC,CASSLDTASYEQYF
TRBD2,TRBJ2-7,NA,TRBV7-6,TGTGCCACCAAACCGGGACTAGCGCTACATGGCGAGCAGTACTTC,CATKPGLALHGEQYF
NA,TRBJ2-3,NA,TRBV12-3/TRBV12-4,TGTGCCAGCAGTCCCGGAAGGGGACTAGATACGCAGTATTTT,CASSPGRGLDTQYF
TRBD1,TRBJ1-6,few,TRBV5-1,TGCGCCAGCAGCCTGCAGGGGGAATGGGGTTCACCCCTCCACTTT,CASSLQGEWGSPLHF
TRBD2,TRBJ2-7,NA,TRBV19,TGTGCCAGTAGCCCTACTAGCGGGGCCTACGAGCAGTACTTC,CASSPTSGAYEQYF
NA,TRBJ1-2,few,TRBV2,TGTGCCAGCAGTGATACGGCAGATACTCCCTATGGCTACACCTTC,CASSDTADTPYGYTF
TRBD1,TRBJ1-6,NA,TRBV7-2,TGTGCCAGCAGCCGGACAGGGGGCTCGGGTTCACCCCTCCACTTT,CASSRTGGSGSPLHF
TRBD1,TRBJ2-7,few,TRBV28,TGTGCCAGCAGTATCTCCCGGGACAGGAACTCCTACGAGCAGTACTTC,CASSISRDRNSYEQYF
NA,TRBJ2-3,NA,TRBV4-1,TGTGCCAGCAGCCAAGGGGTTACGCAGTATTTT,CASSQGVTQYF
NA,TRBJ2-1,few,TRBV7-9,TGTGCCCTCACGATACTAGTTGGCAATGAGCAGTTCTTC,CALTILVGNEQFF
NA,TRBJ2-3,NA,TRBV7-4,TGTGCCAGCAGCTCCCCGCTCGGCACAGATACGCAGTATTTT,CASSSPLGTDTQYF
NA,TRBJ2-3,NA,TRBV10-3,TGTGCCATCAGTGTGTCATGGGGTATGCGAACAGATACGCAGTATTTT,CAISVSWGMRTDTQYF
NA,TRBJ1-5,NA,TRBV28,TGTGCCAGCAGCCAGCTAGGCGCCCGAGGGGATCAGCCCCAGCATTTT,CASSQLGARGDQPQHF
NA,TRBJ2-5,once,TRBV7-2,TGTGCCAGCAGCTGGGGACTCGTCCAAGAGACCCAGTACTTC,CASSWGLVQETQYF
NA,TRBJ2-7,NA,TRBV11-2,TGTGCCAGCAGCTGGGGTAGGGGCTACGAGCAGTACTTC,CASSWGRGYEQYF
TRBD1,TRBJ2-5,few,TRBV28,TGTGCCAGCTCCTTCTGGACAGGGGGCCGAGAGACCCAGTACTTC,CASSFWTGGRETQYF
NA,TRBJ1-5,few,TRBV19,TGTGCCAGTAGTATCCTCTGGAGGGACAATCAGCCCCAGCATTTT,CASSILWRDNQPQHF
TRBD1,TRBJ2-7,few,TRBV29-1,TGCAGCGTTCACCCGGGACAGGGGAGGGAGCAGTACTTC,CSVHPGQGREQYF
NA,TRBJ1-2,NA,TRBV6-6,TGTGCCAGCAGTTACTCGTTATTCGCAGCAAACTATGGCTACACCTTC,CASSYSLFAANYGYTF
TRBD1,TRBJ2-7,NA,TRBV7-2,TGTGCCAGCAGCGGCGGCGGGGACAGGGTCTATGGGCAGTACTTC,CASSGGGDRVYGQYF
TRBD1,TRBJ2-4,few,TRBV18,TGTGCCAGCTCACCACTCCGGGACAGGGAAAACATTCAGTACTTC,CASSPLRDRENIQYF
TRBD2,TRBJ2-3,many,TRBV20-1,TGCAGTGCTAGCGGGGGGGGAGATACGCAGTATTTT,CSASGGGDTQYF